This T cell receptor (beta chain) was captured by sequencing in a study of early T cells in non-severe SARS-CoV-2 infection. Study-wide background: Unpaired chains resulted from sequencing bulk RNA of unsorted whole blood.

This clonotype was seen more than once but under ten times. Individual cDNA molecules were tagged with unique molecular identifiers, the study reported. MiXCR, applied by TCRdb to the 5' RACE reads, yields one record per CDR3 protein. The profile shows 55,000 to 80,000 distinct CDR3 sequences, roughly 12% of them singletons. The CDR3 sequence is 12 residues long. V was trimmed by 3 bases and J by 8 bases, leaving 7 bases between them. Sample: whole blood, taken at baseline. The receptor's source is an adult who was a healthcare worker with PCR-confirmed SARS-CoV-2 infection or an uninfected control (not recorded which). The chain couples TRBV12-3 or TRBV12-4 to TRBJ1-4; D not certain. CDR3 bases: TGTGCCAGCAGTTTTTTTTTCGAAAAACTGTTTTTT. It specifies CASSFFFEKLFF.